Below, 20 T cell receptor beta chains from the same sample are listed, as sequenced in a study of blood T cells in healthy people across ages. PCR was performed a second time for roughly 7 to 12 cycles using a sample-barcoded 5' primer and a J-beta primer mix. In TCRdb, the 5' RACE reads were re-called with MiXCR into one record per CDR3 protein. This sample yields around 2 million distinct CDR3 sequences, of which about two fifths are seen a single time; 23% belongs to the top ten. Sequencing was performed on blood. The source is a human donor in good health.

The gene calls are TRBV28 and TRBJ1-5, with 7 bases matching TRBD1. This CDR3 region has 16 residues. Germline V gives CDR1 MDHEN, CDR2 SYDVKM. V shed 6 bases and J 5 bases; nucleotides not matched to a gene: 13. The CDR3 nucleotides read TGTGCCAGCAGCCCCCCCCTTACAGGGGTCGATCAGCCCCAGCATTTT. Translating it yields CASSPPLTGVDQPQHF.

This clonotype was observed at least ten times. CDR3 in amino acids: CASSSTAETQYF. CDR3 nucleotide sequence: TGTGCCAGCAGTTCAACGGCGGAGACCCAGTACTTC. The rearrangement links TRBV6-5 to TRBJ2-5, with unresolved D. Germline V gene lookup returns CDR1 MNHEY and CDR2 SVGAGI. This CDR3 has 12 amino acids. Trimming took 4 bases from V and 5 from J, leaving 8 bases between them.

The V gene is TRBV5-5, the J gene TRBJ1-2; tentative D call: TRBD1 (6 bases). The V gene's germline CDR1 is SGHKS and CDR2 YYEKEE (reference sequence). The germline V and J ends were trimmed by 6 bases and 0 bases, with 15 bases remaining between them. The CDR3 is 15 amino acids. The DNA for the CDR3 is TGTGCCAGCATCCGAGGGGGGACAACTAACTATGGCTACACCTTC. Its protein product is CASIRGGTTNYGYTF. Full variable domain (remainder filled in from reference TRBV5-5 and TRBJ1-2): DAGVTQSPTHLIKTRGQQVTLRCSPISGHKSVSWYQQVLGQGPQFIFQYYEKEERGRGNFPDRFSARQFPNYSSELNVNALLLGDSALYLCASIRGGTTNYGYTFGSGTRLTVV.

This chain uses TRBV7-8 with TRBJ1-6, with 7 bases that match TRBD1. With V trimmed by 0 bases and J by 9 bases, 11 bases remained unmatched. The germline CDR1 and CDR2 sequences are SGHVS and FQNEAQ. CDR3 size: 17 residues. CDR3 in DNA: TGTGCCAGCAGCTTAGCCGCCAGGGGGAGTCGGAGTTCACCCCTCCACTTT. Amino acid sequence: CASSLAARGSRSSPLHF.

The table lists this clonotype with a count of one. A junction end diverges from the germline sequence, so it may reflect a read error. The chain recombines TRBV20-1 with TRBJ2-1; D unresolved. The germline CDR1 and CDR2 sequences are DFQATT and SNEGSKA (reference sequence). The CDR3 length is 14 residues. CDR3 nucleotides: TGCAGTGCTACAGGCCGGGTTACCTACAATGGGCAGTTCTTC. Amino acid sequence: CSATGRVTYNGQFF.

As concerns this clonotype: One junction end disagrees with the germline gene, perhaps due to a read error. The chain joins TRBV5-6 to TRBJ2-7, with 9 bases matching TRBD1. The CDR3 length is 15 residues. Germline-derived CDR1 and CDR2 are SGHDT and YYEEEE. CDR3 DNA: TGTGCCGGCAGCCCCGGGACAGGGAATTCCTACGAGCAGTACTTC. Its protein product is CAGSPGTGNSYEQYF.

The chain joins TRBV12-3 or TRBV12-4 to TRBJ2-1, with D perhaps given as TRBD1 or TRBD2 (5 bases each). This CDR3 is 15 amino acids long. Trimming removed 7 bases at V and 8 bases at J, with 21 bases between. The CDR3 DNA reads as TGTGCCAGCACCCTCGGGACCAATCCCACCGATGAGCAGTTCTTC. This gives the protein CASTLGTNPTDEQFF.

The chain carries TRBV15 and TRBJ2-7; D might be TRBD1 or TRBD2, each matching 7 bases. The CDR3 runs to 15 residues. The V and J ends lost 5 bases and 1 base respectively, with 15 bases between them. Germline assignment: CDR1 LNHNV and CDR2 YYDKDF (reference sequence). CDR3 DNA: TGTGCCACCAGCGAAGACAGGGAGGGGTCCTACGAGCAGTACTTC. It yields the protein CATSEDREGSYEQYF.

The sample holds one count of this clonotype. This CDR3 is CASSQLDLLSYNEQFF. Written as DNA, the CDR3 is TGCGCCAGCAGCCAATTGGATCTCCTTTCCTACAATGAGCAGTTCTTC. This chain uses TRBV4-1 with TRBJ2-1, with D unclear. This CDR3 comprises 16 residues. CDR1 and CDR2 (germline): MGHRA, YSYEKL. Trimming left V 2 bases short and J 1 base short, with 12 bases between.

This clonotype appeared once. The chain joins TRBV7-2 to TRBJ2-1; D ambiguous. Germline CDR1 is SGHTA and CDR2 is FQGNSA. The V gene lost 5 bases and the J gene lost 8 bases, with 10 bases spanning the gap. The CDR3 consists of 12 residues. The CDR3 coding sequence is TGTGCCAGCAGCCCCCAAAGGGATGAGCAGTTCTTC. This translates into CASSPQRDEQFF. Using reference TRBV7-2 and TRBJ2-1 for the parts outside the CDR3, the full variable domain is GAGVSQSPSNKVTEKGKDVELRCDPISGHTALYWYRQSLGQGLEFLIYFQGNSAPDKSGLPSDRFSAERTGGSVSTLTIQRTQQEDSAVYLCASSPQRDEQFFGPGTRLTVL.

The chain links TRBV11-2 to TRBJ2-2, with D possibly TRBD1 on 6 matching bases. Trimming shortened V by 2 bases and J by 6 bases, and 16 bases separated the two germline ends. From germline, CDR1 is SGHAT and CDR2 FQNNGV. This CDR3 is built from 16 residues. The CDR3 bases are TGTGCCAGCAGCTTATTCAGAGGGGGAAACGCCGGGGAGCTGTTTTTT. It specifies CASSLFRGGNAGELFF.

The chain combines TRBV10-3 with TRBJ1-1, with D possibly TRBD1 on 6 matching bases. Germline lookup yields CDR1 ENHRY and CDR2 SYGVKD. V gave up 6 bases and J gave up 1 base, with 15 bases separating them. The CDR3 covers 15 residues. Written as DNA, the CDR3 is TGTGCCATCAGCCTAGGTCCGGGGGCGAACACTGAAGCTTTCTTT. Translated: CAISLGPGANTEAFF.

This clonotype was found a few times. This chain uses TRBV7-8 with TRBJ2-7; possibly TRBD2 for D (7 bases). V was trimmed by 4 bases and J by 2 bases, leaving 18 bases between them. Germline CDR1 SGHVS, CDR2 FQNEAQ. This CDR3 spans 16 amino acids. The CDR3 DNA is TGTGCCAGCAGCTCACCTGGGAGGGGGACTACCTACGAGCAGTACTTC. It codes for CASSSPGRGTTYEQYF.

This clonotype was counted only a few times. The chain couples TRBV2 to TRBJ2-1; no clear D gene. This CDR3 is 11 amino acids long. The ends were cut back, 7 bases at V and 9 bases at J, with 10 bases in the middle. From germline, CDR1 is SNHLY and CDR2 FYNNEI. CDR3 region: CASNSNGEQFF. In DNA, the CDR3 is TGTGCCAGCAACAGCAACGGTGAGCAGTTCTTC.

A remark on this clonotype: Since a much larger clone is just one base distant, this may be a read error. CDR3 sequence: CAIRRGETEAFF. CDR3 coding DNA: TGTGCCATCAGGAGGGGAGAGACTGAAGCTTTCTTT. The rearrangement links TRBV10-3 to TRBJ1-1, with TRBD1 as a possible D gene (5 bases). The CDR3 extends over 12 amino acids. Germline assignment: CDR1 ENHRY and CDR2 SYGVKD. The V and J ends lost 6 bases and 5 bases respectively, with 10 bases between them.

J is TRBJ1-1 and V is TRBV12-3 or TRBV12-4; weak D call: TRBD1 (6 bases). There are 13 residues in the CDR3. The V and J ends lost 6 bases and 3 bases respectively, with 11 bases between them. The CDR3 DNA reads as TGTGCCAGCAGCGAGACAGGTGACACTGAAGCTTTCTTT. It translates to CASSETGDTEAFF.

J is TRBJ2-1 and V is TRBV7-9, with 10 bases fitting TRBD2. The V segment lost 11 bases and the J segment 6 bases; nucleotides outside the gene matches: 10. The CDR3 is 14 amino acids. Germline CDR1 reads SEHNR; CDR2 reads FQNEAQ (reference sequence). In nucleotides, the CDR3 is TGTGCCGGGGAGCGGACTAGCGGCCTCAATGAGCAGTTCTTC. Amino acids: CAGERTSGLNEQFF.

The chain has TRBV11-1 and TRBJ2-1, with a possible D match to TRBD1 (6 bases). V dropped 3 bases and J dropped 2 bases, with 11 bases sitting between them. Germline loops: CDR1 SGHAT, CDR2 FQDESV (reference sequence). The CDR3 is made up of 15 amino acids. For the CDR3, the DNA is TGTGCCAGCAGCTTGGACAGTACCCCCTACAATGAGCAGTTCTTC. It codes for CASSLDSTPYNEQFF.

This clonotype showed up just a few times. The V and J genes are TRBV10-3 and TRBJ2-1; D remains unclear. V was pared by 10 bases and J by 0 bases, with 10 bases between. The CDR3 totals 13 residues. The germline V gene has CDR1 ENHRY and CDR2 SYGVKD. The CDR3 nucleotides read TGTGCCACCGCCTCGGACTCCTACAATGAGCAGTTCTTC. Its translation is CATASDSYNEQFF.

This clonotype came up a few times. The chain has TRBV3-1 and TRBJ1-4; weak D call: TRBD1 (6 bases). Germline V gene sequence: CDR1 LGHDT, CDR2 YNNKEL (reference sequence). Trimming shortened V by 3 bases and J by 1 base, and 15 bases separated the two germline ends. This CDR3 spans 17 amino acids. CDR3 DNA sequence: TGTGCCAGCAGCCACCCCGGAACAGGGTTAACTAATGAAAAACTGTTTTTT. It is translated as CASSHPGTGLTNEKLFF. Using reference TRBV3-1 and TRBJ1-4 for the parts outside the CDR3, the full variable domain is DTAVSQTPKYLVTQMGNDKSIKCEQNLGHDTMYWYKQDSKKFLKIMFSYNNKELIINETVPNRFSPKSPDKAHLNLHINSLELGDSAVYFCASSHPGTGLTNEKLFFGSGTQLSVL.